What follows describes a single T cell receptor beta chain. Its antigen is unknown. The method was immunoSEQ multiplex PCR; TCRdb's version includes in-frame clones alone and lacks a portion of them. The sample includes about 12,000 clones, around half of them seen just once. The authors cocultured the mixed lymphocyte reaction cells at 37 degrees C for over 5 days. These data come from a study of siplizumab effects on memory and regulatory T cells. Looked up from germline, CDR1 is MNHEY and CDR2 is SVGAGI. The CDR3 sequence is 15 residues long. Trimming pared 6 bases from V and 3 bases from J, leaving 17 bases between.

This chain joins TRBV6-5 and TRBJ1-2, with D possibly being TRBD1 (5 bases). This TCR derives from a human donor in good health; the cells came from an allogeneic mixed lymphocyte reaction. Some clones in this sample may be carry-over from other donors' samples. The sequencing input was CFSE-low (dividing) CD8+ T cells sorted from an allogeneic mixed lymphocyte reaction. This CDR3 is CASSKEIQGYYGYTF. CDR3 sequence (DNA): TGTGCCAGCAGCAAAGAGATTCAGGGATACTATGGCTACACCTTC.